This TCR beta chain appears in the sequencing data of a study of cytomegalovirus exposure and HLA in healthy donors. Whole-study findings and limits: Indistinguishable V segments, including TRBV6-2 and TRBV6-3, were excluded. A later look showed TCR association rates differing by HLA locus, highest for DRB1 and lowest for HLA-C.

The study ran its PCR with 60 Vbeta and 13 Jbeta primers. Using immunoSEQ multiplex PCR, the repertoire was profiled, and TCRdb retains in-frame clones only, with some absent. This table holds 65,000 to 90,000 clones, approximately 79% found once. Healthy people donating bone marrow made up the donors. As for this clone: Its antigen is not identified.

Germline CDR1 and CDR2: GTSNPN and SVGIG (reference sequence). The CDR3 sequence is 14 residues long. Deletions cut 0 bases from V and 9 bases from J, with 17 bases between. The chain recombines TRBV30 with TRBJ1-2; a possible D gene is TRBD1 (5 bases). This TCR came from a middle-aged woman in good health and CMV-seropositive. The sample consisted of PBMCs. CDR3 DNA: TGTGCCTGGAGTGTAAGGAACAGGAGGGTCAGCTACACCTTC. Its protein is CAWSVRNRRVSYTF.